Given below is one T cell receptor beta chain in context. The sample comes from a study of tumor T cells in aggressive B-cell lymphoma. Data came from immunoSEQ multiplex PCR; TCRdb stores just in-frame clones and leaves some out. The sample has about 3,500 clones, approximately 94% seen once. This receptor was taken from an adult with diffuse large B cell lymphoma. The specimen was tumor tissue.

The CDR3 DNA sequence: TGTGCCAGTTACATCAGGGGGAGAAACACCGGGGAGCTGTTTTTT. Amino acids: CASYIRGRNTGELFF. The chain links TRBV19 to TRBJ2-2; 7 bases agree with TRBD1. Per germline, CDR1 LNHDA and CDR2 SQIVND (reference sequence). The CDR3 has 15 residues. With V trimmed by 8 bases and J by 2 bases, 8 bases remained unmatched.